This T cell receptor beta chain was identified in a study of CD8 T cells in acute hepatitis C reinfection. General study findings and limits: Differing sequencing approaches may have limited exact matches to other epitopes. TRBV04 and TRBV06 were preferentially used in all groups, not explained by naive pool overrepresentation.

Time point defined: naive CD8 control sorted from an acute-time-point sample. The table came from immunoSEQ multiplex PCR; TCRdb's copy has only in-frame clones and leaves some out. Altogether more than 35,000 clones are present, 85% to 90% being singletons, with the ten largest covering less than 0.6%. Details on this clone: The antigen remains unidentified.

CDR3 size: 18 residues. V dropped 4 bases and J dropped 1 base, with 22 bases sitting between them. The germline V gene has CDR1 SGHAT and CDR2 FQNNGV. The gene calls are TRBV11-2 and TRBJ2-5; perhaps TRBD2 as D (5 bases). The TCR sequence derives from a young man with chronic hepatitis C. Sequences were obtained from naive CD8+ T cells from PBMCs. The CDR3: CASSSEIFRDPRQETQYF. DNA of the CDR3: TGTGCCAGCAGCTCCGAGATTTTCCGGGATCCCCGCCAAGAGACCCAGTACTTC. The whole variable domain, filled in from reference TRBV11-2 and TRBJ2-5, reads EAGVAQSPRYKIIEKRQSVAFWCNPISGHATLYWYQQILGQGPKLLIQFQNNGVVDDSQLPKDRFSAERLKGVDSTLKIQPAKLEDSAVYLCASSSEIFRDPRQETQYFGPGTRLLVL.